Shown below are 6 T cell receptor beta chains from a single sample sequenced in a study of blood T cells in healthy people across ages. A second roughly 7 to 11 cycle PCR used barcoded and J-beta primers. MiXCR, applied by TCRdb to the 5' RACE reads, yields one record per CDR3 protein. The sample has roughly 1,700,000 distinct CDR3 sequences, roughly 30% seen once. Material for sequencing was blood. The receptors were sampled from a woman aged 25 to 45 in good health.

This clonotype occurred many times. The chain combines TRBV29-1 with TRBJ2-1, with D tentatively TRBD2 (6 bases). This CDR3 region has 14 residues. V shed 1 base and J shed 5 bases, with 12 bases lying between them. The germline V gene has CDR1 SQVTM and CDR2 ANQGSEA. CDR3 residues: CSVEGTGEDNEQFF. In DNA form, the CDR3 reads TGCAGCGTTGAAGGGACGGGGGAGGACAATGAGCAGTTCTTC.

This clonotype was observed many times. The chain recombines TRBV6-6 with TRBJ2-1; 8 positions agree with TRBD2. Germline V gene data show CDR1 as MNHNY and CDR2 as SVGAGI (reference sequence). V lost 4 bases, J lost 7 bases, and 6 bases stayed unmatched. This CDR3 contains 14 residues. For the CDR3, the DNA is TGTGCCAGCAGTTGGGGGACTAGACAGAATGAGCAGTTCTTC. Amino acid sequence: CASSWGTRQNEQFF.

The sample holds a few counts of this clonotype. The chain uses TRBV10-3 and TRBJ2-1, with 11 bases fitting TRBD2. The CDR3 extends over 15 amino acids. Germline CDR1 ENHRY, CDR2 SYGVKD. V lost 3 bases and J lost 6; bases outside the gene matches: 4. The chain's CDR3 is CAISDAGTSGNEQFF. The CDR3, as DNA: TGTGCCATCAGTGACGCAGGGACTAGCGGCAATGAGCAGTTCTTC.

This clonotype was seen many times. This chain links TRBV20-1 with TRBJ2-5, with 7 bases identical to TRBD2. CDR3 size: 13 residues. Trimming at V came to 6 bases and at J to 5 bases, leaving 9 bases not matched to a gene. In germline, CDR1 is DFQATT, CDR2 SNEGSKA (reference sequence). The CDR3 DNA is TGCAGTGCCTCTCGAGGGCGGGGGGAGACCCAGTACTTC. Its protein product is CSASRGRGETQYF.

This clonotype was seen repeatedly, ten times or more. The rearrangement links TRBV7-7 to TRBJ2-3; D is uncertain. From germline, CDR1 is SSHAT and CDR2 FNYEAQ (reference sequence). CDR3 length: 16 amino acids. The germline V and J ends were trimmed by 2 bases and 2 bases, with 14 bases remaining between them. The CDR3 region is CASSLSETAYTDTQYF. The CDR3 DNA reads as TGTGCCAGCAGCTTATCCGAGACGGCCTACACAGATACGCAGTATTTT.

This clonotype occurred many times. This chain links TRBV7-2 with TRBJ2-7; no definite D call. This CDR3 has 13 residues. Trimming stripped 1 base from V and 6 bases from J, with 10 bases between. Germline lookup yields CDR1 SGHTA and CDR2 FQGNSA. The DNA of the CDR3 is TGTGCCAGCAGCTTAGAATTTGGACGCGAGCAGTACTTC. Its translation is CASSLEFGREQYF.